A single sample gave rise to the 10 T cell receptor beta chains below, sequenced in a study of radiation and T cells in renal cell carcinoma. Profiling relied on immunoSEQ multiplex PCR, and the TCRdb table lists in-frame clones only, not all of them. Of about 65,000 clones detected, around 81% appear once; the ten largest clones hold roughly 7%. Time point reported: blood 2 weeks post-SBRT. As to treatment: 15 Gy SBRT to primary tumor, nephrectomy 4 weeks later. The specimen comprised blood, sampled from a patient whose treatment included radiotherapy and nephrectomy. The receptors shown here come from a man in his 60s with renal cell carcinoma.

This clone occurred once. The chain has TRBV19 and TRBJ1-1; 8 nucleotides line up with TRBD1. The CDR3 loop spans 15 amino acids. The germline V gene has CDR1 LNHDA and CDR2 SQIVND (reference sequence). J lost 12 bases, V lost 9 bases, and 21 bases had no gene match. The CDR3 coding sequence is TGTGCCAGCCGCACCACTCAGGACAGGGTGACTTCAACTTTCTTT. Protein: CASRTTQDRVTSTFF.

The chain links TRBV10-2 to TRBJ1-2, with D perhaps TRBD1 (5 bases). In germline, CDR1 is WSHSY, CDR2 SAAADI. The CDR3 is 11 residues long. Trimming pared 8 bases from V and 8 bases from J, leaving 12 bases between. The CDR3 bases are TGCGCCAGCTCAGGGAATGACGGCTACACCTTC. Residues: CASSGNDGYTF.

The J gene is TRBJ2-2, the V gene TRBV19; D tentatively reads TRBD1 or TRBD2 (6 bases each). Trimming pared 3 bases from V and 7 bases from J, leaving 21 bases between. The CDR3 has 17 amino acids. Germline loops: CDR1 LNHDA, CDR2 SQIVND (reference sequence). The chain's CDR3 is CASSIFGGPRENGELFF. As DNA, the CDR3 is TGTGCCAGTAGTATCTTCGGGGGCCCTCGTGAGAACGGGGAGCTGTTTTTT.

The genes are TRBV30 and TRBJ2-7; 9 bases are shared with TRBD2. The germline CDR1 and CDR2 sequences are GTSNPN and SVGIG (reference sequence). The ends lost 3 bases at V and 0 bases at J; junction bases unmatched: 15. The CDR3 sequence is 18 residues long. CDR3 in DNA: TGTGCCTGGAGCTCCGGGTGGGTAGCGGGGGATAGCTCCTACGAGCAGTACTTC. It translates to CAWSSGWVAGDSSYEQYF.

V gene TRBV19 combines with J gene TRBJ1-2, with 11 bases that match TRBD1. The V and J ends lost 7 bases and 2 bases, in that order; junction bases with no gene match: 9. CDR3 size: 16 residues. CDR1 is LNHDA, CDR2 SQIVND, per germline (reference sequence). The CDR3 protein is CASTEIRTGGNYGYTF. The CDR3 DNA sequence: TGTGCCAGTACCGAGATTAGGACAGGGGGCAACTATGGCTACACCTTC.

The rearrangement uses TRBV5-8 and TRBJ2-3; 8 nucleotides line up with TRBD2. The CDR3 consists of 14 residues. The junction had 4 bases not matched to a gene; V was cut back by 3 bases and J by 4 bases. Germline CDR1 and CDR2: SGHTS and YDEGEE. The DNA of the CDR3 is TGTGCCAGCAGCTCCCGGGGGGGGGCAGATACGCAGTATTTT. Translation gives CASSSRGGADTQYF.

The V gene is TRBV19, the J gene TRBJ1-2; 10 positions match TRBD1. The CDR3 runs to 15 residues. The V segment lost 3 bases and the J segment 8 bases; nucleotides outside the gene matches: 9. Germline CDR1 reads LNHDA; CDR2 reads SQIVND (reference sequence). In DNA, the CDR3 is TGTGCCAGTAGTATCTGGGGACAGGGGAGAGGAGGCTACACCTTC. Its protein product is CASSIWGQGRGGYTF.

Points on this clone: Other DNA sequences within the sample encode an identical CDR3. J is TRBJ1-5 and V is TRBV29-1; D is ambiguous. V was cut by 8 bases and J by 5 bases, with 16 bases left in between. This CDR3 has 13 residues. Germline-derived CDR1 and CDR2 are SQVTM and ANQGSEA. CDR3 bases: TGCAGCATTCTACTGGGAGGCGATCAGCCCCAGCATTTT. Translated: CSILLGGDQPQHF. The whole variable domain, remainder taken from reference TRBV29-1 and TRBJ1-5, is SAVISQKPSRDICQRGTSLTIQCQVDSQVTMMFWYRQQPGQSLTLIATANQGSEATYESGFVIDKFPISRPNLTFSTLTVSNMSPEDSSIYLCSILLGGDQPQHFGDGTRLSIL.

The chain carries TRBV6-5 and TRBJ1-2; 7 positions match TRBD1. V was clipped by 2 bases and J by 8 bases; unmatched bases: 8. The CDR3 sequence is 14 residues long. Germline CDR1 and CDR2: MNHEY and SVGAGI. CDR3 amino acids: CASSYPGQASGYTF. In nucleotides, the CDR3 is TGTGCCAGCAGTTACCCCGGACAGGCGTCGGGCTACACCTTC.

The chain links TRBV5-8 to TRBJ1-1, with 7 bases fitting TRBD1. This CDR3 spans 14 amino acids. CDR1 and CDR2 from the germline V gene are SGHTS and YDEGEE. J gave up 8 bases and V 5 bases, and 12 bases lay outside the gene matches. CDR3 DNA sequence: TGTGCCAGCAGGCCGTATGGTGGACAGGTAGAAGCTTTCTTT. Translation gives CASRPYGGQVEAFF.